Reported below is one TCR beta chain. This table comes from immunoSEQ multiplex PCR, and its TCRdb copy is limited to in-frame clones, with some not included. The data show roughly 93,000 clones, roughly 90% seen once. The data originate from a study of T cell responses to AZD1222 COVID-19 vaccine. The CDR3 loop spans 14 amino acids. J gave up 3 bases and V 4 bases, and 2 bases lay outside the gene matches. Per the germline V gene, CDR1 is LNHDA and CDR2 is SQIVND (reference sequence). The V call is TRBV19, the J call TRBJ1-5, with TRBD1 matching 8 bases. The TCR originated in an adult in good health. Sequences were derived from peripheral blood, sampled on day 0 of AZD1222 vaccination. CDR3 in DNA: TGTGCCAGTAGTAAGACAGGGGACAATCAGCCCCAGCATTTT. Its translation is CASSKTGDNQPQHF.